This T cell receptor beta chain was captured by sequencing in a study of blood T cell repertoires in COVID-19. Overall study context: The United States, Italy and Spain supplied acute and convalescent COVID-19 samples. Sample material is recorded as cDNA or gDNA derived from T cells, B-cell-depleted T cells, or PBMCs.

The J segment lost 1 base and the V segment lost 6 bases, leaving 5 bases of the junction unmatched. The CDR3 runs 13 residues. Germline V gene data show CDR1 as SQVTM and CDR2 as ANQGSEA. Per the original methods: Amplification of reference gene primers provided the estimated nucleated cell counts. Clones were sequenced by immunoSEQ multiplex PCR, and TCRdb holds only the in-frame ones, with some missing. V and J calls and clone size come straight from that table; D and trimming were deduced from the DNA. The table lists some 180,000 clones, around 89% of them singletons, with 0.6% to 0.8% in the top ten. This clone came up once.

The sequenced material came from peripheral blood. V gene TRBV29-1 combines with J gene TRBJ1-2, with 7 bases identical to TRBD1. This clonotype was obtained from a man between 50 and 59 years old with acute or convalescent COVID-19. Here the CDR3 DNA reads TGCAGCGTCCGACAGGGAGGTAACTATGGCTACACCTTC. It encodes CSVRQGGNYGYTF. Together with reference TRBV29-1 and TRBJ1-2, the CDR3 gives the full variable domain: SAVISQKPSRDICQRGTSLTIQCQVDSQVTMMFWYRQQPGQSLTLIATANQGSEATYESGFVIDKFPISRPNLTFSTLTVSNMSPEDSSIYLCSVRQGGNYGYTFGSGTRLTVV.